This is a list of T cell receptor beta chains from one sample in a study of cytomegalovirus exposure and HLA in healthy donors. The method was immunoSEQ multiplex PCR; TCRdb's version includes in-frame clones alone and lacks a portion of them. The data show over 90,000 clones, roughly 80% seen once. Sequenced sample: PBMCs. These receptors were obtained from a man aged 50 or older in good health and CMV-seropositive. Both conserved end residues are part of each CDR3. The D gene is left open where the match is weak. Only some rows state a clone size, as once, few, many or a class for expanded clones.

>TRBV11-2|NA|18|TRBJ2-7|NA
TGTGCCAGCAGCTTAGGCCTCAGAGTGGGCAGAACCATACTCGAGCAGTACTTC
CASSLGLRVGRTILEQYF
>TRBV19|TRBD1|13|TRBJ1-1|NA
TGTGCCAGTAGTGACAGGGGAGACACTGAAGCTTTCTTT
CASSDRGDTEAFF
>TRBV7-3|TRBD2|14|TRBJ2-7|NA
TGTGCCAGCAGCATCAGCGGGAGTGTGGGCGAGCAGTACTTC
CASSISGSVGEQYF
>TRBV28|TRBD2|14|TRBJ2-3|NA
TGTGCCAGCAGTAGTAGCGGGATGGTAGATACGCAGTATTTT
CASSSSGMVDTQYF
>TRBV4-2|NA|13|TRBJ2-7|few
TGTGCCAGCAGCCAAGTACTTTCCTACGAGCAGTACTTC
CASSQVLSYEQYF
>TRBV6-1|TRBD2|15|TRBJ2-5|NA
TGTGCCAGCACCCCAACTAGCGGGCGAGGGGAGACCCAGTACTTC
CASTPTSGRGETQYF
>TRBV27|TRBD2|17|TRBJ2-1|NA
TGTGCCAGCAGCCGCTCCCTAGCGGGAGTTAAGGGCAATGAGCAGTTCTTC
CASSRSLAGVKGNEQFF
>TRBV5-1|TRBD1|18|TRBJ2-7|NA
TGCGCCAGCAGCTTGAAGTCCCCGACAGGGCTTACCCCATACGAGCAGTACTTC
CASSLKSPTGLTPYEQYF
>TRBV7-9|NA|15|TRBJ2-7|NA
TGTGCCAGCAGCGTGTCCGGTGGCAGCGACTACGAGCAGTACTTC
CASSVSGGSDYEQYF
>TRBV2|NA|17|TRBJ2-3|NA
TGTGCCAGCAGTGTCCGGGCAGGGCGGTTCGACGGGGATACGCAGTATTTT
CASSVRAGRFDGDTQYF
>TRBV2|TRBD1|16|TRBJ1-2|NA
TGTGCCAGCAGTGAAGCCCAAAGGGACAGGTCCTATGGCTACACCTTC
CASSEAQRDRSYGYTF
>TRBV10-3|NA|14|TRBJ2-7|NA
TGTGCCATCAAGCTGACAGGAACATCCTACGAGCAGTACTTC
CAIKLTGTSYEQYF
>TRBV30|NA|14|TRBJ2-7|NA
TGTGCCTGGAGTCCGGGACAAAGATCCTACGAGCAGTACTTC
CAWSPGQRSYEQYF
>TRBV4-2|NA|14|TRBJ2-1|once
TGTGCCAGCAGCCAAGAACAGGACTACAATGAGCAGTTCTTC
CASSQEQDYNEQFF
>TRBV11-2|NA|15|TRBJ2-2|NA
TGTGCCAGCAGCTTAGTTTCCACTAACACCGGGGAGCTGTTTTTT
CASSLVSTNTGELFF
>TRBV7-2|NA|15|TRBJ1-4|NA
TGTGCCAGCAGCTTAGGGCCAGGGTTGGGCGAAAAACTGTTTTTT
CASSLGPGLGEKLFF
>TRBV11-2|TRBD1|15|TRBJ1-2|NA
TGTGCCAGCAGCTCTTCAGGGGGCCGGTTTGGTGGCTACACCTTC
CASSSSGGRFGGYTF
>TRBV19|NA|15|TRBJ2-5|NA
TGTGCCAGTAGTAAGGCAGGGGCCCTCCAAGAGACCCAGTACTTC
CASSKAGALQETQYF
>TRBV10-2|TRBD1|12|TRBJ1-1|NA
TGCGCCAGCAGTGACGCAGGGGGCCAAGCTTTCTTT
CASSDAGGQAFF
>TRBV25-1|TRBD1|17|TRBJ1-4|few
TGTGCCAGCAGTGGCTACAAGATAGGACAGGAGAATGAAAAACTGTTTTTT
CASSGYKIGQENEKLFF
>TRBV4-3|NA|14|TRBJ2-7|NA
TGCGCCAGCAGCCTATACAGGGATTCCTACGAGCAGTACTTC
CASSLYRDSYEQYF
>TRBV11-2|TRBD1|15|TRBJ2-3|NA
TGTGCCAGCAGCTTAGATGGGACAGGGGCCGATACGCAGTATTTT
CASSLDGTGADTQYF
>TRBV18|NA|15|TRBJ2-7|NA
TGTGCCAGCTCTCTCTCTGCAGGGGCAGTTAACGAGCAGTACTTC
CASSLSAGAVNEQYF
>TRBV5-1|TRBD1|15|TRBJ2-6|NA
TGCGCCAGCAGCACTGGACAGGGGAGGGCCAACGTCCTGACTTTC
CASSTGQGRANVLTF
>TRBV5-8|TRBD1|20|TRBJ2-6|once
TGTGCCAGCAGCTTTGTTCTCAGGGGGCCCCCAGAATCTGGGGCCAACGTCCTGACTTTC
CASSFVLRGPPESGANVLTF
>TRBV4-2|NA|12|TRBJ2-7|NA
TGTGCCAGCAGCCAAGAGGGGACTGCGCAGTACTTC
CASSQEGTAQYF
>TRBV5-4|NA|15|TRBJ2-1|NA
TGTGCCAGCAGCTTCGAAGCATCTGCCTACAATGAGCAGTTCTTC
CASSFEASAYNEQFF
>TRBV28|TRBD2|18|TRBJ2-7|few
TGTGCCAGCAGTTTCTTGCTAGCGGGAGCAAAAGTTTCCTACGAGCAGTACTTC
CASSFLLAGAKVSYEQYF
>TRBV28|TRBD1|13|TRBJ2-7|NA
TGTGCCAGTGGGGACAGTCTGTCCTACGAGCAGTACTTC
CASGDSLSYEQYF
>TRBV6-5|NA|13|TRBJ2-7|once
TGTGCCAGCACCATACAGGGCTCCTACGAGCAGTACTTC
CASTIQGSYEQYF
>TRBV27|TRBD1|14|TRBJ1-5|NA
TGTGCCAGCAGTTTAACAGGGGGCGATCAGCCCCAGCATTTT
CASSLTGGDQPQHF
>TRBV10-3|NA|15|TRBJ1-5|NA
TGTGCCATCAGTGTTTCCGAGGATAACAATCAGCCCCAGCATTTT
CAISVSEDNNQPQHF
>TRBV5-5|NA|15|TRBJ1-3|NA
TGTGCCAGCAGCTTGACATACTACTCTGGAAACACCATATATTTT
CASSLTYYSGNTIYF
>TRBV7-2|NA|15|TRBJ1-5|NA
TGTGCCAGCAGCCCACGGGGAGGGGGACGTCAGCCCCAGCATTTT
CASSPRGGGRQPQHF
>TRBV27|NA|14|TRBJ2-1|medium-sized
TGTGCCAGCAGTACTCCTAGCGCTACCAATGAGCAGTTCTTC
CASSTPSATNEQFF
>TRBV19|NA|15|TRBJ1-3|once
TGTGCCAGTAGTAGGGAGGGAGCGATCGGGGACACCATATATTTT
CASSREGAIGDTIYF
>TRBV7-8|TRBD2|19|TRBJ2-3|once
TGTGCCAGCAGCTTAGTGGGACTAGCGGGTTATTCTAGCACAGATACGCAGTATTTT
CASSLVGLAGYSSTDTQYF
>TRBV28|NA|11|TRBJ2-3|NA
TGTGCCAGCCCAGGGGCAGATACGCAGTATTTT
CASPGADTQYF
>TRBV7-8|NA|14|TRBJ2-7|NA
TGTGCCAGCAGCTTAGGTCCGGAGACCTACGAGCAGTACTTC
CASSLGPETYEQYF
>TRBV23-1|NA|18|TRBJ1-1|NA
TGCGCCAGCAGTCATGAATTTATCAGGGAAATGGTGAACACTGAAGCTTTCTTT
CASSHEFIREMVNTEAFF
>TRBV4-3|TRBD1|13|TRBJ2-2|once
TGCGCCAGCAGCCAGGACAGGGCCGGGGAGCTGTTTTTT
CASSQDRAGELFF
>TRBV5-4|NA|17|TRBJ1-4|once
TGTGCCAGCAGCAAATTCACAGGGAATCCAACTAATGAAAAACTGTTTTTT
CASSKFTGNPTNEKLFF
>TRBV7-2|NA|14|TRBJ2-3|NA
TGTGCCAGCAGCTCCCGGACAAGCACAGATACGCAGTATTTT
CASSSRTSTDTQYF
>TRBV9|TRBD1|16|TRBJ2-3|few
TGTGCCAGCAGCGCCGCTACAGGGGCTAGCACAGATACGCAGTATTTT
CASSAATGASTDTQYF
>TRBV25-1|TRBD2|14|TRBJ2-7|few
TGTGCCAGCAGGCCGGGACTAGCGGGAGCGGAGCAGTACTTC
CASRPGLAGAEQYF
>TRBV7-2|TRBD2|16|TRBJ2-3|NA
TGTGCCAGCAGTAGCGGGAGGGCCTTAGGAACAGATACGCAGTATTTT
CASSSGRALGTDTQYF
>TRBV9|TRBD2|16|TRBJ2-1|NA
TGTGCCAGCAGCGTAGGACTAGCGGGGCTATACAATGAGCAGTTCTTC
CASSVGLAGLYNEQFF
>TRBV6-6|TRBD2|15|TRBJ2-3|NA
TGTGCCAGCAGTTTACTAGCGGGAGCCACAGATACGCAGTATTTT
CASSLLAGATDTQYF
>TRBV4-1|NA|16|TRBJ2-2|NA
TGCGCCAGCAGCGAAGAAAGAGCCGCGAACACCGGGGAGCTGTTTTTT
CASSEERAANTGELFF
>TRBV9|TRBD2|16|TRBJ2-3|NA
TGTGCCAGCAGCGACGGACCGGGACTAGCCCCAGATACGCAGTATTTT
CASSDGPGLAPDTQYF
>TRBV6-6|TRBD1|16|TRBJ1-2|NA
TGTGCCAGCCGGACCTTGGGACAGACAGCTAACTATGGCTACACCTTC
CASRTLGQTANYGYTF
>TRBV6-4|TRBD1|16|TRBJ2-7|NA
TGTGCCAGCAGTGACTCAGAGACAGGGTGCTCCTACGAGCAGTACTTC
CASSDSETGCSYEQYF
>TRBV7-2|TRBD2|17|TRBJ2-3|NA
TGTGCCAGCAGCTCAACCACTTTCGGGAGGAACACAGATACGCAGTATTTT
CASSSTTFGRNTDTQYF
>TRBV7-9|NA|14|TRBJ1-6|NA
TGTGCCAGCAGCTCATCAGGTTTTAATTCACCCCTCCACTTT
CASSSSGFNSPLHF